The clone carrying this T cell receptor beta chain came up a few times. Antigen unknown. Investigators reverse transcribed all isolated RNA, so they sequenced expressed TCRB transcripts. The method was immunoSEQ multiplex PCR; TCRdb's version includes in-frame clones alone and lacks a portion of them. Of roughly 380,000 clones listed, about 20% are singletons. The sample originates from a study of beta chain features in type 1 diabetes. Study outcomes and limitations: Type 1 diabetes patients showed a moderate but significant shortening of TCRB CDR3s in all four CD4+ subsets. Naive, central memory and Treg TCRB repertoires seemed to resemble each other more closely in patients than they did in healthy donors. Whether HLA type influences TCRB rearrangement remained unresolved here.

A sort by CD45RO/CCR7/CD25/CD127/CD95/CD27 yielded CD4+ naive, central memory, regulatory and stem cell-like memory cells. The receptor was derived from a woman between 18 and 29 years old in good health. Sequencing was performed on naive CD4+ T cells from blood.

CDR3 coding DNA: TGCGCCAGCAGCCACCCCTCCCGCGACTTCCGGGAGACCCAGTACTTC. It specifies CASSHPSRDFRETQYF. The chain is built from TRBV4-1 and TRBJ2-5; D ambiguous. The germline V gene encodes CDR1 MGHRA and CDR2 YSYEKL. The CDR3 is 16 residues long. Trimming removed 3 bases from V and 5 bases from J, with 19 bases in between.